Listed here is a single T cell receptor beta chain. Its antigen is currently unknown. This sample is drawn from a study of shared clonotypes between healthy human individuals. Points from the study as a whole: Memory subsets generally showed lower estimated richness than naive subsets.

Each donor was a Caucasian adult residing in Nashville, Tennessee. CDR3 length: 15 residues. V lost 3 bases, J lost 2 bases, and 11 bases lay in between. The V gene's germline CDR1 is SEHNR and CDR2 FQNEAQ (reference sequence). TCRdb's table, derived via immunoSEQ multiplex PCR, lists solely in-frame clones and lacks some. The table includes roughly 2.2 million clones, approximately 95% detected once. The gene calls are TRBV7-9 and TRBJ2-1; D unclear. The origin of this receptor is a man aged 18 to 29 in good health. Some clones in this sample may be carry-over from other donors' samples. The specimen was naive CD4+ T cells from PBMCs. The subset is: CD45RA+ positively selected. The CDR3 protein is CASSLSLAPYNEQFF. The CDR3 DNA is TGTGCCAGCAGCTTGAGTCTCGCCCCCTACAATGAGCAGTTCTTC.